The 26 T cell receptor beta chains in this list originate from one sample, sequenced in a study of cytotoxic CD8 clonotypes in ibrutinib-treated CLL. Profiling relied on immunoSEQ multiplex PCR, and the TCRdb table lists in-frame clones only, not all of them. The sample has roughly 53,000 clones, 50% to 65% seen once; the top ten hold 20% to 30%. The sample here was PBMCs, taken at disease progression, from a patient treated with ibrutinib. The receptors were gathered from a human donor with chronic lymphocytic leukemia.

The chain joins TRBV7-2 to TRBJ2-2, with 11 nucleotides matching TRBD2. This CDR3 contains 17 residues. Trimming at V came to 3 bases and at J to 8 bases, leaving 11 bases not matched to a gene. The germline CDR1 and CDR2 sequences are SGHTA and FQGNSA. The DNA of the CDR3 is TGTGCCAGCAGCTTGGTAGCTAGCGGGGGGTACTCAGGGGAGCTGTTTTTT. Protein: CASSLVASGGYSGELFF.

The chain has TRBV7-2 and TRBJ2-1; D not certain. Per germline, CDR1 SGHTA and CDR2 FQGNSA. This CDR3 comprises 12 residues. The V end was cut by 5 bases, the J end by 7 bases, with 9 bases between. DNA of the CDR3: TGTGCCAGCAGCCCAGGACGAAATGAGCAGTTCTTC. Its protein is CASSPGRNEQFF.

This clone was recorded a few times. The chain combines TRBV7-6 with TRBJ2-7, with 10 bases matching TRBD1. V shed 0 bases, J shed 5 bases, and the junction held 4 bases outside the gene matches. The CDR3 has 15 residues. CDR1 is SGHVS and CDR2 is FNYEAQ in the germline V gene. The CDR3 loop reads CASSLAWGQGNEQYF. In nucleotides, the CDR3 is TGTGCCAGCAGCTTAGCCTGGGGACAGGGGAACGAGCAGTACTTC.

This clone was counted between two and nine times. The rearrangement links TRBV7-9 to TRBJ1-2; 8 bases are shared with TRBD1. CDR3 length equals 16 residues. The germline CDR1 and CDR2 sequences are SEHNR and FQNEAQ (reference sequence). V lost 3 bases, J lost 8 bases, and 14 bases stayed unmatched. CDR3 DNA sequence: TGTGCCAGCAGCTTGGAAGGACAGGGTCCAAGGGGCGGCTACACCTTC. Translating gives CASSLEGQGPRGGYTF.

This chain uses TRBV6-5 with TRBJ2-5, with unresolved D. The CDR3 extends over 12 amino acids. V lost 2 bases to trimming and J lost 5 bases, with 6 bases between them. In germline, CDR1 is MNHEY, CDR2 SVGAGI. The CDR3 DNA follows: TGTGCCAGCAGTTACGTTGGGGAGACCCAGTACTTC. This encodes CASSYVGETQYF.

Only a few counts were recorded for this clone. The chain links TRBV18 to TRBJ2-7, with D unresolved. CDR3 length: 13 amino acids. Germline CDR1 and CDR2: KGHSH and LQKENI. Trimming took off 3 bases at V and 3 bases at J, with 9 bases between the two ends. The CDR3 region is CASSPGEIYEQYF. Written as DNA, the CDR3 is TGTGCCAGCTCACCCGGTGAGATCTACGAGCAGTACTTC.

V is TRBV2 and J is TRBJ2-1; TRBD1 or TRBD2 may be the D gene (5 bases each). Germline values: CDR1 SNHLY, CDR2 FYNNEI. The length of the CDR3 is 17 residues. V lost 4 bases and J lost 1, with 17 bases in between. CDR3 DNA sequence: TGTGCCAGCAGTGTGGTGAGGGGAAGTCGGTCCTACAATGAGCAGTTCTTC. Translating gives CASSVVRGSRSYNEQFF.

V is TRBV18 and J is TRBJ2-7; the match to TRBD2 covers 13 bases. After removal of 4 bases from V and 6 bases from J, the junction contained 9 bases not matched to a gene. Per germline, CDR1 KGHSH and CDR2 LQKENI. This CDR3 spans 16 amino acids. For the CDR3, the DNA is TGTGCCAGCTCACGCGCCGGGACTAGCGGGATAGTCGAGCAGTACTTC. Amino acid sequence: CASSRAGTSGIVEQYF.

In this sample, this clone turned up a few times. V gene TRBV19 combines with J gene TRBJ1-1, with D perhaps matching TRBD1 (5 bases). The V gene's germline CDR1 is LNHDA and CDR2 SQIVND (reference sequence). Trimming took off 3 bases at V and 7 bases at J, with 12 bases between the two ends. The CDR3 consists of 13 residues. As DNA, the CDR3 is TGTGCCAGTAGTATCGGGCGGGGCCTTGAAGCTTTCTTT. Translated: CASSIGRGLEAFF.

In its sample, this clone was seen once. The V gene is TRBV6-5, the J gene TRBJ1-2, with unresolved D. CDR3 length: 15 residues. V was trimmed by 3 bases and J by 3 bases, leaving 14 bases between them. CDR1 MNHEY and CDR2 SVGAGI come from the germline V gene. The CDR3 reads CASSYGPKMDYGYTF. For the CDR3, the DNA is TGTGCCAGCAGTTATGGCCCGAAGATGGACTATGGCTACACCTTC.

This chain links TRBV19 with TRBJ1-1; 7 bases are a match to TRBD1. Germline V CDR1 and CDR2: LNHDA, SQIVND (reference sequence). The CDR3 is made up of 14 amino acids. J lost 4 bases, V lost 5 bases, and 7 bases had no gene match. The CDR3 loop reads CASSVQQGGTEAFF. CDR3 DNA: TGTGCCAGTAGTGTCCAGCAGGGGGGCACTGAAGCTTTCTTT.

CDR3: CATSRDQSGYTF. CDR3 DNA: TGTGCCACCAGCAGAGATCAGAGCGGCTACACCTTC. The chain couples TRBV15 to TRBJ1-2; D unresolved. Trimming took 0 bases from V and 8 from J, leaving 7 bases between them. This CDR3 has 12 amino acids. Germline CDR1 and CDR2: LNHNV and YYDKDF (reference sequence).

V is TRBV6-5 and J is TRBJ2-5; 11 bases are shared with TRBD1. The germline V gene has CDR1 MNHEY and CDR2 SVGAGI. The junction had 9 bases not matched to a gene; V was cut back by 2 bases and J by 7 bases. This CDR3 region has 16 residues. The CDR3 here is CASSYATGQGAWTQYF. CDR3 nucleotides: TGTGCCAGCAGTTACGCCACCGGACAGGGGGCTTGGACCCAGTACTTC.

The chain has TRBV5-1 and TRBJ2-5, with 12 bases fitting TRBD2. V was clipped by 4 bases and J by 1 base; unmatched bases: 5. In germline, CDR1 is SGHRS, CDR2 YFSETQ. This CDR3 region has 16 residues. Here the CDR3 DNA reads TGCGCCAGCAGCGGAGGGACTAGCGGGCTCCAAGAGACCCAGTACTTC. Translation gives CASSGGTSGLQETQYF.

The J gene is TRBJ2-3, the V gene TRBV5-1; D is possibly TRBD1 (6 bases). Germline loops: CDR1 SGHRS, CDR2 YFSETQ. This CDR3 contains 16 residues. V was cut by 0 bases and J by 2 bases, with 13 bases left in between. CDR3 in amino acids: CASSLDPGVTTDTQYF. The CDR3 nucleotides are TGCGCCAGCAGCTTGGATCCAGGGGTGACCACAGATACGCAGTATTTT. Variable domain in full (rest from reference TRBV5-1 and TRBJ2-3): KAGVTQTPRYLIKTRGQQVTLSCSPISGHRSVSWYQQTPGQGLQFLFEYFSETQRNKGNFPGRFSGRQFSNSRSEMNVSTLELGDSALYLCASSLDPGVTTDTQYFGPGTRLTVL.

This clone was seen ten or more times. The sample holds other DNA sequences that translate to the same CDR3. The chain employs TRBV9 and TRBJ2-5, with TRBD1 matching over 11 bases. This CDR3 has 15 amino acids. CDR1 SGDLS and CDR2 YYNGEE come from the germline V gene. After removal of 2 bases from V and 4 bases from J, the junction contained 4 bases not matched to a gene. The CDR3 DNA reads TGTGCCAGCAGCGTGGGACAGGGGGGTGGAGAGACCCAGTACTTC. Amino acid sequence: CASSVGQGGGETQYF.

The chain links TRBV7-2 to TRBJ1-5; D ambiguous. This CDR3 spans 13 amino acids. The V and J ends lost 5 bases and 3 bases respectively, with 8 bases between them. Germline V gene lookup returns CDR1 SGHTA and CDR2 FQGNSA. The CDR3 DNA sequence: TGTGCCAGCAGCGATGGTTACAATCAGCCCCAGCATTTT. Translated, it gives CASSDGYNQPQHF.

The J gene is TRBJ1-2, the V gene TRBV9; 11 bases line up with TRBD1. Trimming at V came to 3 bases and at J to 8 bases, leaving 9 bases not matched to a gene. Germline loops: CDR1 SGDLS, CDR2 YYNGEE. The CDR3 sequence is 15 residues long. CDR3 DNA: TGTGCCAGCAGCGCCGGGACAGGGGGATTAAAGGGCTACACCTTC. Its translation is CASSAGTGGLKGYTF.

This clone was counted a few times. This sequence joins TRBV5-6 and TRBJ1-1; 10 bases match TRBD1. V was clipped by 1 base and J by 10 bases; unmatched bases: 1. This CDR3 comprises 12 residues. Per the germline V gene, CDR1 is SGHDT and CDR2 is YYEEEE. CDR3 bases: TGTGCCAGCAGCTTGCGGGACAGGGGAGCTTTCTTT. It encodes CASSLRDRGAFF.

This clone has more than one count but fewer than ten. V gene TRBV2 combines with J gene TRBJ2-2, with D possibly matching TRBD1 (6 bases). Germline-derived CDR1 and CDR2 are SNHLY and FYNNEI. This CDR3 spans 14 amino acids. V was shortened by 5 bases and J by 2 bases, with 9 bases between the two germline ends. The CDR3: CASSLGHNTGELFF. Written as DNA, the CDR3 is TGTGCCAGCAGTTTGGGACACAACACCGGGGAGCTGTTTTTT.

V gene TRBV5-1 combines with J gene TRBJ2-7; 7 nucleotides agree with TRBD1. The V segment lost 0 bases and the J segment 2 bases; nucleotides outside the gene matches: 11. The CDR3 consists of 17 residues. The germline CDR1 and CDR2 sequences are SGHRS and YFSETQ. CDR3 residues: CASSLGLDRWMAYEQYF. The DNA of the CDR3 is TGCGCCAGCAGCTTGGGGCTGGACAGGTGGATGGCCTACGAGCAGTACTTC.

Here the CDR3 reads CASSETGQGGRQPQHF. Written as DNA, the CDR3 is TGTGCCAGCAGTGAGACTGGACAGGGGGGACGTCAGCCCCAGCATTTT. J is TRBJ1-5 and V is TRBV28, with 10 bases fitting TRBD1. V shed 5 bases and J 6 bases; nucleotides not matched to a gene: 10. The germline CDR1 and CDR2 sequences are MDHEN and SYDVKM. The CDR3 has 16 amino acids.

This chain links TRBV2 with TRBJ2-2, with 13 bases lining up with TRBD2. V lost 6 bases, J lost 6 bases, and 7 bases stayed unmatched. Germline V gene sequence: CDR1 SNHLY, CDR2 FYNNEI. The CDR3 spans 16 residues. This CDR3 is CASSPTSGGAAGELFF. The CDR3 DNA is TGTGCCAGCAGCCCCACTAGCGGGGGGGCGGCCGGGGAGCTGTTTTTT.

The chain employs TRBV14 and TRBJ2-7, with TRBD1 matching over 11 bases. This CDR3 has 14 residues. The germline CDR1 and CDR2 sequences are SGHDN and FVKESK. The trim removed 5 bases at V and 4 bases at J, leaving 4 bases unmatched. In DNA, the CDR3 is TGTGCCAGCAGCTCCGGGACAGGGGGATACGAGCAGTACTTC. Its translation is CASSSGTGGYEQYF. The full variable domain, completed using reference TRBV14 and TRBJ2-7, is EAGVTQFPSHSVIEKGQTVTLRCDPISGHDNLYWYRRVMGKEIKFLLHFVKESKQDESGMPNNRFLAERTGGTYSTLKVQPAELEDSGVYFCASSSGTGGYEQYFGPGTRLTVT.

The chain carries TRBV30 and TRBJ1-2; 8 bases map to TRBD1. The CDR3 is 13 residues long. V was pared by 5 bases and J by 6 bases, with 8 bases of the junction left unmatched. In germline, CDR1 is GTSNPN, CDR2 SVGIG (reference sequence). The CDR3 spells CAWEPGQANGYTF. The CDR3 nucleotides read TGTGCCTGGGAGCCGGGACAGGCGAATGGCTACACCTTC.

This clone has just one count. The V call is TRBV27, the J call TRBJ1-2, with D unclear. CDR3 length: 14 residues. The V end lost 0 bases, the J end lost 6 bases, and 11 bases lay between the germline ends. Germline V gene sequence: CDR1 MNHEY, CDR2 SMNVEV (reference sequence). CDR3 region: CASSLSTVVDGYTF. The CDR3 DNA follows: TGTGCCAGCAGTTTATCCACAGTTGTGGATGGCTACACCTTC.